Listed below are T cell receptor beta chains from one sample, sequenced in a study of regulatory T cells in long-lasting Graves disease. From the multiplex PCR reads, TCRdb called clonotypes with MiXCR, one entry per CDR3 protein. The sample consists of a few hundred thousand distinct CDR3 sequences, 15% of them appearing once. These data were also reused for a study on T cells in Graves' hyperthyroidism and ophthalmopathy.

The material was peripheral blood mononuclear cells (PBMCs), obtained at new diagnosis, from a patient treated with antithyroid drugs. These receptors were collected from a woman aged 40 to 50 with Graves disease. The CDR3 runs from the conserved cysteine through the conserved F or W. A D gene is named only where the DNA matches it firmly. The listing skips clone size in some rows; elsewhere it reads once, few, many or a size class.

v_gene: TRBV28; d_gene: NA; abundance: NA; j_gene: TRBJ1-2; CDR3aa: CASRRYRYGYTF; CDR3nt: TGTGCCAGCAGGAGATACCGGTATGGCTACACCTTC
v_gene: TRBV4-3; d_gene: NA; abundance: NA; j_gene: TRBJ2-7; CDR3aa: CASSQSPGAYEQYF; CDR3nt: TGCGCCAGCAGCCAGAGCCCGGGGGCTTACGAGCAGTACTTC
v_gene: TRBV29-1; d_gene: TRBD1; abundance: NA; j_gene: TRBJ2-1; CDR3aa: CSVDGTRTGGVQFF; CDR3nt: TGCAGCGTTGACGGAACCAGGACAGGGGGTGTGCAGTTCTTC
v_gene: TRBV7-2; d_gene: NA; abundance: few; j_gene: TRBJ1-5; CDR3aa: CASSARRFETQHF; CDR3nt: TGTGCCAGCAGCGCGAGGAGGTTCGAGACCCAGCATTTT
v_gene: TRBV7-6; d_gene: TRBD1; abundance: many; j_gene: TRBJ2-1; CDR3aa: CASSSGQGIYEQFF; CDR3nt: TGTGCCAGCAGCTCGGGACAGGGTATCTATGAGCAGTTCTTC
v_gene: TRBV6-1; d_gene: TRBD1; abundance: many; j_gene: TRBJ1-2; CDR3aa: CASRPGGQGYVGYGYTF; CDR3nt: TGTGCCAGCAGACCCGGTGGACAGGGCTACGTTGGCTATGGCTACACCTTC
v_gene: TRBV10-2; d_gene: NA; abundance: few; j_gene: TRBJ2-4; CDR3aa: CASSEGQWNIQYF; CDR3nt: TGCGCCAGCAGTGAGGGACAGTGGAACATTCAGTACTTC
v_gene: TRBV19; d_gene: TRBD1; abundance: once; j_gene: TRBJ2-1; CDR3aa: CASSTLQGYNEQFF; CDR3nt: TGTGCCAGTAGTACCTTACAGGGGTACAATGAGCAGTTCTTC
v_gene: TRBV12-5; d_gene: NA; abundance: many; j_gene: TRBJ1-5; CDR3aa: CASGIGGISQPQHF; CDR3nt: TGTGCTAGTGGAATAGGGGGGATTTCCCAGCCCCAGCATTTT
v_gene: TRBV30; d_gene: TRBD1; abundance: many; j_gene: TRBJ1-1; CDR3aa: CARRGRGPEGAFF; CDR3nt: TGTGCCCGTCGGGGCAGGGGGCCAGAGGGAGCTTTCTTT
v_gene: TRBV19; d_gene: NA; abundance: NA; j_gene: TRBJ2-1; CDR3aa: CASSPGRVIGEQFF; CDR3nt: TGTGCCAGTAGCCCGGGCAGAGTAATTGGTGAGCAGTTCTTC
v_gene: TRBV6-1; d_gene: TRBD1; abundance: many; j_gene: TRBJ1-4; CDR3aa: CASREQGMTEKLFF; CDR3nt: TGTGCCAGCAGGGAACAGGGGATGACGGAAAAACTGTTTTTT
v_gene: TRBV27; d_gene: NA; abundance: many; j_gene: TRBJ2-7; CDR3aa: CASSLGVGVGPYEQYF; CDR3nt: TGTGCCAGCAGTTTAGGCGTAGGAGTGGGACCCTACGAGCAGTACTTC
v_gene: TRBV10-2; d_gene: NA; abundance: NA; j_gene: TRBJ1-5; CDR3aa: CASSESQGRGEPQHF; CDR3nt: TGCGCCAGCAGTGAGTCCCAGGGCCGGGGCGAGCCCCAGCATTTT
v_gene: TRBV14; d_gene: NA; abundance: many; j_gene: TRBJ1-1; CDR3aa: CASSLGQYNTEAFF; CDR3nt: TGTGCCAGCAGCCTCGGACAGTACAACACTGAAGCTTTCTTT
v_gene: TRBV5-1; d_gene: NA; abundance: NA; j_gene: TRBJ2-3; CDR3aa: CASSWNRDSDTQYF; CDR3nt: TGCGCCAGCAGCTGGAACAGGGATTCAGATACGCAGTATTTT
v_gene: TRBV25-1; d_gene: TRBD1; abundance: NA; j_gene: TRBJ2-1; CDR3aa: CASSVGSDREYNEQFF; CDR3nt: TGTGCCAGCAGTGTAGGCTCGGACAGGGAGTATAATGAGCAGTTCTTC
v_gene: TRBV13; d_gene: TRBD2; abundance: few; j_gene: TRBJ2-1; CDR3aa: CASSPGPGSGRANEQFF; CDR3nt: TGTGCCAGCAGCCCCGGCCCGGGTAGCGGGAGGGCCAATGAGCAGTTCTTC
v_gene: TRBV6-5; d_gene: TRBD1; abundance: many; j_gene: TRBJ2-7; CDR3aa: CASSYFLPGGLNEQYF; CDR3nt: TGTGCCAGCAGTTACTTTCTCCCAGGGGGCTTGAACGAGCAGTACTTC
v_gene: TRBV11-1; d_gene: NA; abundance: many; j_gene: TRBJ2-1; CDR3aa: CASSSDKEQFF; CDR3nt: TGTGCCAGCAGCTCCGACAAAGAGCAGTTCTTC
v_gene: TRBV28; d_gene: NA; abundance: many; j_gene: TRBJ2-7; CDR3aa: CASTLGVGSYEQYF; CDR3nt: TGTGCCAGCACCCTCGGGGTGGGGTCGTACGAGCAGTACTTC
v_gene: TRBV6-2/TRBV6-3; d_gene: TRBD1; abundance: NA; j_gene: TRBJ1-1; CDR3aa: CASRSGGTGKEAFF; CDR3nt: TGTGCCAGCAGATCTGGGGGGACAGGGAAAGAAGCTTTCTTT
v_gene: TRBV7-8; d_gene: NA; abundance: NA; j_gene: TRBJ2-5; CDR3aa: CASLEDPFRETQYF; CDR3nt: TGTGCCAGTTTGGAGGACCCCTTTAGGGAGACCCAGTACTTC
v_gene: TRBV6-2/TRBV6-3; d_gene: NA; abundance: many; j_gene: TRBJ2-7; CDR3aa: CATKLTATSSYEQYF; CDR3nt: TGTGCCACCAAGTTGACCGCCACCAGCTCCTACGAGCAGTACTTC
v_gene: TRBV4-2; d_gene: NA; abundance: few; j_gene: TRBJ2-1; CDR3aa: CASSQDFGGTYNEQFF; CDR3nt: TGTGCCAGCAGCCAAGACTTCGGCGGAACCTACAATGAGCAGTTCTTC
v_gene: TRBV11-2; d_gene: TRBD2; abundance: many; j_gene: TRBJ2-1; CDR3aa: CASSPREGRMLASSYNEQFF; CDR3nt: TGTGCCAGCAGCCCCCGGGAGGGTAGGATGCTAGCGAGCTCCTACAATGAGCAGTTCTTC
v_gene: TRBV19; d_gene: TRBD1; abundance: NA; j_gene: TRBJ1-5; CDR3aa: CASSTSATGAVWLPQHF; CDR3nt: TGTGCCAGTAGTACGAGCGCGACAGGGGCCGTCTGGTTGCCCCAGCATTTT
v_gene: TRBV28; d_gene: TRBD1; abundance: many; j_gene: TRBJ2-7; CDR3aa: CASSFTGTGVYEQYF; CDR3nt: TGTGCCAGCAGTTTCACGGGGACAGGGGTTTACGAGCAGTACTTC
v_gene: TRBV10-3; d_gene: NA; abundance: many; j_gene: TRBJ2-1; CDR3aa: CAISAPGTYNEQFF; CDR3nt: TGTGCCATCAGTGCTCCTGGGACCTACAATGAGCAGTTCTTC
v_gene: TRBV11-1; d_gene: NA; abundance: many; j_gene: TRBJ2-7; CDR3aa: CASKGRQSSYEQYF; CDR3nt: TGTGCCAGCAAGGGGAGACAGAGCTCCTACGAGCAGTACTTC
v_gene: TRBV5-8; d_gene: TRBD2; abundance: NA; j_gene: TRBJ2-2; CDR3aa: CASRRTSGRFGELFF; CDR3nt: TGTGCCAGCAGAAGGACTAGCGGGAGGTTCGGGGAGCTGTTTTTT
v_gene: TRBV28; d_gene: NA; abundance: many; j_gene: TRBJ1-4; CDR3aa: CASRGGREKLFF; CDR3nt: TGTGCCAGCCGCGGAGGGCGTGAAAAACTGTTTTTT
v_gene: TRBV14; d_gene: TRBD2; abundance: many; j_gene: TRBJ2-5; CDR3aa: CASSPRTSGREETQYF; CDR3nt: TGTGCCAGCAGCCCCCGGACTAGCGGGAGGGAAGAGACCCAGTACTTC
v_gene: TRBV19; d_gene: NA; abundance: many; j_gene: TRBJ2-7; CDR3aa: CASSTTRDTTYEQYF; CDR3nt: TGTGCCAGTAGTACTACCCGGGACACTACCTACGAGCAGTACTTC
v_gene: TRBV12-3/TRBV12-4; d_gene: NA; abundance: many; j_gene: TRBJ2-7; CDR3aa: CASSLEDWDYEQYF; CDR3nt: TGTGCCAGCAGTCTCGAGGACTGGGACTACGAGCAGTACTTC
v_gene: TRBV6-5; d_gene: NA; abundance: NA; j_gene: TRBJ2-5; CDR3aa: CASSYFGSGQETQYF; CDR3nt: TGTGCCAGCAGTTACTTCGGTAGCGGACAAGAGACCCAGTACTTC
v_gene: TRBV7-8; d_gene: TRBD2; abundance: many; j_gene: TRBJ2-7; CDR3aa: CASRPGLAGGSYEQYF; CDR3nt: TGTGCCAGCAGACCGGGACTAGCGGGAGGTTCCTACGAGCAGTACTTC
v_gene: TRBV5-6; d_gene: TRBD1; abundance: few; j_gene: TRBJ2-3; CDR3aa: CASSVGTGTQYF; CDR3nt: TGTGCCAGCAGCGTCGGGACAGGGACGCAGTATTTT
v_gene: TRBV29-1; d_gene: NA; abundance: NA; j_gene: TRBJ1-2; CDR3aa: CSVETGKSYGYTF; CDR3nt: TGCAGCGTTGAAACAGGGAAGTCCTATGGCTACACCTTC
v_gene: TRBV28; d_gene: TRBD2; abundance: many; j_gene: TRBJ2-7; CDR3aa: CASSLDTSGTYYEQYF; CDR3nt: TGTGCCAGCAGTTTGGATACTAGCGGGACTTACTACGAGCAGTACTTC
v_gene: TRBV6-2/TRBV6-3; d_gene: TRBD1; abundance: NA; j_gene: TRBJ1-2; CDR3aa: CASSYIQGNYGYTF; CDR3nt: TGTGCCAGCAGTTACATACAGGGGAACTATGGCTACACCTTC
v_gene: TRBV14; d_gene: NA; abundance: NA; j_gene: TRBJ2-1; CDR3aa: CASSQYDHRRNEQFF; CDR3nt: TGTGCCAGCAGCCAATACGATCACCGCCGCAATGAGCAGTTCTTC
v_gene: TRBV5-4; d_gene: NA; abundance: few; j_gene: TRBJ2-7; CDR3aa: CASSPGQSRYEQYF; CDR3nt: TGTGCCAGCAGCCCCGGACAGAGCCGCTACGAGCAGTACTTC
v_gene: TRBV20-1; d_gene: NA; abundance: few; j_gene: TRBJ2-7; CDR3aa: CSARDNPSGVYEQYF; CDR3nt: TGCAGTGCTAGAGATAACCCCTCGGGGGTCTACGAGCAGTACTTC
v_gene: TRBV11-3; d_gene: TRBD1; abundance: many; j_gene: TRBJ2-5; CDR3aa: CASSSGGIQETQYF; CDR3nt: TGTGCCAGCAGCTCAGGGGGAATACAAGAGACCCAGTACTTC
v_gene: TRBV27; d_gene: NA; abundance: many; j_gene: TRBJ2-1; CDR3aa: CASSDGRGAGEQFF; CDR3nt: TGTGCCAGCAGTGACGGCCGGGGGGCGGGCGAGCAGTTCTTC
v_gene: TRBV20-1; d_gene: TRBD2; abundance: many; j_gene: TRBJ2-1; CDR3aa: CSASETSSYNEQFF; CDR3nt: TGCAGTGCTAGTGAGACTAGCAGCTACAATGAGCAGTTCTTC
v_gene: TRBV4-3; d_gene: NA; abundance: NA; j_gene: TRBJ1-2; CDR3aa: CASSQDVGANFGRGYTF; CDR3nt: TGCGCCAGCAGCCAAGATGTGGGGGCGAATTTCGGTCGTGGCTACACCTTC
v_gene: TRBV28; d_gene: NA; abundance: many; j_gene: TRBJ1-1; CDR3aa: CASSLSEGQAFF; CDR3nt: TGTGCCAGCAGTTTATCAGAGGGGCAAGCTTTCTTT
v_gene: TRBV6-9; d_gene: TRBD2; abundance: few; j_gene: TRBJ2-1; CDR3aa: CASSYSLASGMQGDEQFF; CDR3nt: TGTGCCAGCAGTTACAGTCTGGCTAGCGGGATGCAGGGGGATGAGCAGTTCTTC
v_gene: TRBV12-3/TRBV12-4; d_gene: TRBD2; abundance: NA; j_gene: TRBJ2-7; CDR3aa: CASSPPGLAGEEQYF; CDR3nt: TGTGCCAGCAGTCCCCCGGGACTAGCGGGAGAAGAGCAGTACTTC
v_gene: TRBV3-1; d_gene: NA; abundance: few; j_gene: TRBJ2-7; CDR3aa: CASRTAGASYEQYF; CDR3nt: TGTGCCAGCAGAACAGCGGGCGCCTCCTACGAGCAGTACTTC
v_gene: TRBV20-1; d_gene: NA; abundance: many; j_gene: TRBJ2-3; CDR3aa: CSARDGSRTDTQYF; CDR3nt: TGCAGTGCTAGGGACGGGAGTCGCACAGATACGCAGTATTTT
v_gene: TRBV25-1; d_gene: NA; abundance: NA; j_gene: TRBJ2-5; CDR3aa: CASSDFRAQETQYF; CDR3nt: TGTGCCAGCAGTGACTTCAGGGCCCAAGAGACCCAGTACTTC
v_gene: TRBV10-1; d_gene: NA; abundance: NA; j_gene: TRBJ2-5; CDR3aa: CASSESAQETQYF; CDR3nt: TGCGCCAGCAGTGAGTCGGCCCAAGAGACCCAGTACTTC
v_gene: TRBV5-1; d_gene: NA; abundance: many; j_gene: TRBJ1-1; CDR3aa: CASSFSDGNTEAFF; CDR3nt: TGCGCCAGCAGCTTTTCCGACGGGAACACTGAAGCTTTCTTT